Shown below are 31 T cell receptor beta chains from a single sample sequenced in a study of vaccination and CD4 T cells after COVID-19. Their antigens are not known. Time point indicated: late sampling 161 to 241 days after vaccination in a few convalescent patients. Described treatment: approximately 11-day PBMC culture with coronavirus spike peptide pools or control peptides (ViraFEST assay). Scientists ran DNA taken from cultured CD4+ T cells through the Oncomine TCR Beta short-read assay for sequencing. Via MiXCR, TCRdb re-called the PCR reads, giving one row per CDR3 protein. The table records about 25,000 distinct CDR3 sequences, more than 25% of them present only once. This specimen was CD4+ T cells from blood, cultured in vitro, taken about 7 months after SARS-CoV-2 vaccination. The receptors were gathered from a human donor who had recovered from COVID-19.

The rearrangement joins TRBV5-4 to TRBJ2-3; TRBD1 matches 9 bases. Germline V lookup: CDR1 SGHNT, CDR2 YYREEE (reference sequence). CDR3 length: 15 amino acids. V was clipped by 4 bases and J by 2 bases; unmatched bases: 5. The CDR3 region is CASSPTGGYTDTQYF. The CDR3 nucleotides read TGTGCCAGCAGCCCGACAGGGGGATACACAGATACGCAGTATTTT.

The V call is TRBV6-5, the J call TRBJ2-2; tentative D call: TRBD1 (5 bases). Germline-derived CDR1 and CDR2 are MNHEY and SVGAGI. Trimming cost V 3 bases and J 1 base, with 9 bases left between them. The CDR3 spans 15 residues. CDR3 nucleotide sequence: TGTGCCAGCAGTTATGGGGCGGAGAACACCGGGGAGCTGTTTTTT. It translates to CASSYGAENTGELFF.

J is TRBJ2-1 and V is TRBV10-3; TRBD2 agrees at 10 bases. Looked up from germline, CDR1 is ENHRY and CDR2 is SYGVKD. This CDR3 is 13 amino acids long. The V and J ends lost 4 bases and 6 bases, in that order; junction bases with no gene match: 0. CDR3 sequence reads: CAISGTSGNEQFF. DNA of the CDR3: TGTGCCATCAGTGGGACTAGCGGCAATGAGCAGTTCTTC.

This clonotype is judged medium-sized. The V and J genes are TRBV20-1 and TRBJ2-1, with TRBD2 matching 10 bases. The CDR3 consists of 16 residues. Per germline, CDR1 DFQATT and CDR2 SNEGSKA (reference sequence). The V gene end was trimmed by 5 bases and the J gene end by 9 bases; junction bases not matched to a gene: 16. CDR3 coding DNA: TGCAGTGCTGGCAGGGGGCTAGCGGGAGTTCGGGGTGAGCAGTTCTTC. Translating gives CSAGRGLAGVRGEQFF.

Comments on this clonotype: This CDR3 is missing its conserved last phenylalanine or tryptophan, likely due to a read error. The chain joins TRBV28 to TRBJ2-7, with 7 bases that match TRBD2. The CDR3 is made up of 16 amino acids. Germline-derived CDR1 and CDR2 are MDHEN and SYDVKM. V gave up 4 bases and J gave up 6 bases; unmatched junction bases: 15. The DNA of the CDR3 is TGTGCCAGCAGTTCCCTCGGAGGGAGGGGAGAGGGCGAGCAGTACCTC. Amino acid sequence: CASSSLGGRGEGEQYL.

The V and J genes are TRBV11-2 and TRBJ1-2; TRBD1 is a possible D gene (5 bases). The length of the CDR3 is 15 residues. With 0 bases removed from V and 0 bases from J, the gap between germline ends came to 8 bases. CDR1 is SGHAT and CDR2 is FQNNGV in the germline V gene. CDR3: CASSLDRGSNYGYTF. Written as DNA, the CDR3 is TGTGCCAGCAGCTTAGATAGGGGTTCTAACTATGGCTACACCTTC.

The sample holds a few counts of this clonotype. The chain combines TRBV6-1 with TRBJ2-5, with TRBD2 matching over 8 bases. Trimming at V came to 5 bases and at J to 7 bases, leaving 9 bases not matched to a gene. The CDR3 extends over 14 amino acids. Germline CDR1 MNHNS, CDR2 SASEGT. The CDR3 loop reads CASSTERERGTQYF. The CDR3 DNA reads as TGTGCCAGCAGTACGGAGCGGGAGAGGGGGACCCAGTACTTC.

The chain carries TRBV28 and TRBJ1-1, with unresolved D. Looked up from germline, CDR1 is MDHEN and CDR2 is SYDVKM. The CDR3 spans 14 residues. Trimming cost V 8 bases and J 1 base, with 14 bases left between them. Written as DNA, the CDR3 is TGTGCCAGCGGACGCACCTCCCCGAACACTGAAGCTTTCTTT. It encodes CASGRTSPNTEAFF. Looking up the rest from reference TRBV28 and TRBJ1-1 gives the full variable domain: DVKVTQSSRYLVKRTGEKVFLECVQDMDHENMFWYRQDPGLGLRLIYFSYDVKMKEKGDIPEGYSVSREKKERFSLILESASTNQTSMYLCASGRTSPNTEAFFGQGTRLTVV.

This clonotype showed up just a few times. The rearrangement joins TRBV28 to TRBJ2-7; D is ambiguous. The germline V gene has CDR1 MDHEN and CDR2 SYDVKM. The ends were cut back, 9 bases at V and 5 bases at J, with 17 bases in the middle. The CDR3 is made up of 13 amino acids. The CDR3 nucleotides read TGTGCCAGTACGGGCACGGCCCCCAACGAGCAGTACTTC. It yields the protein CASTGTAPNEQYF. Complete variable domain (other parts from reference TRBV28 and TRBJ2-7): DVKVTQSSRYLVKRTGEKVFLECVQDMDHENMFWYRQDPGLGLRLIYFSYDVKMKEKGDIPEGYSVSREKKERFSLILESASTNQTSMYLCASTGTAPNEQYFGPGTRLTVT.

V gene TRBV27 combines with J gene TRBJ2-3; TRBD2 matches at 8 bases. The CDR3 contains 15 residues. Trimming cost V 5 bases and J 4 bases; bases outside gene matches: 8. Per the germline V gene, CDR1 is MNHEY and CDR2 is SMNVEV (reference sequence). In nucleotides, the CDR3 is TGTGCCAGCAGTGTGAGCGGGAGACTGCCAGATACGCAGTATTTT. Its protein is CASSVSGRLPDTQYF.

This clonotype was counted a few times. The V call is TRBV20-1, the J call TRBJ2-3, with 10 bases fitting TRBD2. CDR3 length equals 17 residues. Germline V gene data show CDR1 as DFQATT and CDR2 as SNEGSKA (reference sequence). V dropped 6 bases and J dropped 2; count of bases not matched to a gene: 14. The CDR3 sequence: CSASRQSGLAVTDTQYF. CDR3 bases: TGCAGTGCGAGCCGACAAAGCGGACTAGCGGTCACAGATACGCAGTATTTT.

V and J are TRBV5-1 and TRBJ2-7; 7 positions agree with TRBD1. The CDR3 consists of 15 residues. V lost 0 bases and J lost 2; bases outside the gene matches: 5. Germline V gene sequence: CDR1 SGHRS, CDR2 YFSETQ. CDR3 bases: TGCGCCAGCAGCTTGGCGACAGGGATCCCCTACGAGCAGTACTTC. It is translated as CASSLATGIPYEQYF.

The CDR3 here is CASSSGTSGSYVFSYEQYF. The DNA for the CDR3 is TGTGCCAGCAGTTCGGGGACTAGCGGGTCGTACGTCTTCTCCTACGAGCAGTACTTC. V gene TRBV28 combines with J gene TRBJ2-7; 12 bases map to TRBD2. There are 19 residues in the CDR3. V lost 4 bases to trimming and J lost 0 bases; unmatched junction nucleotides: 13. Germline lookup yields CDR1 MDHEN and CDR2 SYDVKM.

This chain joins TRBV7-3 and TRBJ2-3, with TRBD1 as a possible D gene (6 bases). Germline V gene lookup returns CDR1 SGHTA and CDR2 FQGTGA. The CDR3 consists of 15 residues. Trimming pared 2 bases from V and 4 bases from J, leaving 13 bases between. The CDR3 coding sequence is TGTGCCAGCAGCTTATGGGGGCTAGCTTCAGATACGCAGTATTTT. This codes for CASSLWGLASDTQYF.

The rearrangement links TRBV18 to TRBJ2-1, with D possibly being TRBD1 or TRBD2 (6 bases each). This CDR3 has 13 amino acids. The V gene's germline CDR1 is KGHSH and CDR2 LQKENI. With 6 bases removed from V and 10 bases from J, the gap between germline ends came to 16 bases. CDR3 DNA sequence: TGTGCCAGCTCTACTACGGCCGGGGGCGAGCAGTTCTTC. Its protein product is CASSTTAGGEQFF.

This clonotype was counted a few times. The CDR3 sequence is CSARGVRGLSRTGWTDTQYF. The CDR3 region has the DNA TGCAGTGCTAGAGGTGTCCGTGGCCTCTCTAGGACAGGGTGGACAGATACGCAGTATTTT. The V call is TRBV20-1, the J call TRBJ2-3, with TRBD1 matching over 8 bases. Germline V gene data show CDR1 as DFQATT and CDR2 as SNEGSKA (reference sequence). The V gene end was trimmed by 1 base and the J gene end by 3 bases; junction bases not matched to a gene: 21. This CDR3 region has 20 residues.

This clonotype was counted only a few times. The J gene is TRBJ2-3, the V gene TRBV20-1; 9 bases are shared with TRBD2. V was clipped by 0 bases and J by 6 bases; unmatched bases: 10. This CDR3 comprises 16 residues. Germline values: CDR1 DFQATT, CDR2 SNEGSKA (reference sequence). CDR3 sequence reads: CSARDLLREGLDTQYF. The CDR3 region has the DNA TGCAGTGCTAGAGATCTTCTGCGGGAGGGCCTGGATACGCAGTATTTT.

Sample share makes this clonotype medium-sized. The rearrangement links TRBV7-2 to TRBJ2-5; D not resolved. This CDR3 is built from 12 residues. Germline assignment: CDR1 SGHTA and CDR2 FQGNSA. Trimming left V 5 bases short and J 5 bases short, with 9 bases between. CDR3 bases: TGTGCCAGCAGCCTTAGGACGGAGACCCAGTACTTC. Encoded protein: CASSLRTETQYF.

This sequence joins TRBV2 and TRBJ2-1; D is possibly TRBD2 (5 bases). CDR1 is SNHLY, CDR2 FYNNEI, per germline. V lost 5 bases to trimming and J lost 5 bases, with 13 bases between them. The CDR3 spans 14 residues. In DNA form, the CDR3 reads TGTGCCAGCAGTCTAATTAGAGGGAACAATGAGCAGTTCTTC. It is translated as CASSLIRGNNEQFF.

V usage is TRBV20-1 and J usage is TRBJ1-4; TRBD1 is a possible D gene (6 bases). Trimming took 5 bases from V and 11 from J, leaving 18 bases between them. The CDR3 length is 13 residues. The V gene's germline CDR1 is DFQATT and CDR2 SNEGSKA (reference sequence). The chain's CDR3 is CSAQLTGSHKLFF. DNA of the CDR3: TGCAGTGCTCAACTGACAGGTTCCCACAAACTGTTTTTT.

The CDR3 nucleotides are TGTGCCAGCAGCTCCTTGGACGCTCGCTCCTACGAGCAGTACTTC. It is translated as CASSSLDARSYEQYF. This chain joins TRBV5-4 and TRBJ2-7; no definite D call. The germline V gene has CDR1 SGHNT and CDR2 YYREEE (reference sequence). The CDR3 is 15 residues long. V was pared by 3 bases and J by 0 bases, with 13 bases between.

This chain uses TRBV28 with TRBJ2-5; TRBD1 matches at 8 bases. V dropped 3 bases and J dropped 4; count of bases not matched to a gene: 7. The germline CDR1 and CDR2 sequences are MDHEN and SYDVKM. CDR3 length: 15 residues. CDR3 coding DNA: TGTGCCAGCAGTTTGCAGGGGGCATGGAGAGAGACCCAGTACTTC. This gives the protein CASSLQGAWRETQYF.

This rearrangement joins TRBV11-2 to TRBJ1-6; no clear D. V lost 2 bases, J lost 9 bases, and 5 bases lay in between. The length of the CDR3 is 12 residues. Germline V gene lookup returns CDR1 SGHAT and CDR2 FQNNGV. CDR3 nucleotide sequence: TGTGCCAGCAGCTTACTTGCTTCACCCCTCCACTTT. This gives the protein CASSLLASPLHF. The whole variable domain, filled in from reference TRBV11-2 and TRBJ1-6, reads EAGVAQSPRYKIIEKRQSVAFWCNPISGHATLYWYQQILGQGPKLLIQFQNNGVVDDSQLPKDRFSAERLKGVDSTLKIQPAKLEDSAVYLCASSLLASPLHFGNGTRLTVT.

The genes are TRBV14 and TRBJ2-5; D is unresolved. CDR3 length: 14 amino acids. Per germline, CDR1 SGHDN and CDR2 FVKESK. Trimming shortened V by 1 base and J by 4 bases, and 10 bases separated the two germline ends. The CDR3 sequence: CASSQGARSETQYF. The CDR3 region has the DNA TGTGCCAGCAGCCAAGGGGCTAGGTCAGAGACCCAGTACTTC.

This clonotype showed up just a few times. The chain recombines TRBV6-5 with TRBJ2-5, with 7 nucleotides matching TRBD2. The CDR3 has 13 residues. Trimming cost V 2 bases and J 5 bases; bases outside gene matches: 2. Germline V gene data show CDR1 as MNHEY and CDR2 as SVGAGI. The CDR3 here is CASSYPGRETQYF. Here the CDR3 DNA reads TGTGCCAGCAGTTACCCCGGGAGGGAGACCCAGTACTTC.

The chain couples TRBV28 to TRBJ2-1; 9 bases map to TRBD2. Germline V gene lookup returns CDR1 MDHEN and CDR2 SYDVKM. The V segment lost 6 bases and the J segment 5 bases; nucleotides outside the gene matches: 11. The CDR3 contains 16 residues. CDR3 sequence: CASSRRSGRTDNEQFF. CDR3 bases: TGTGCCAGCAGCCGTCGAAGCGGGAGGACCGACAATGAGCAGTTCTTC.

This chain links TRBV6-1 with TRBJ2-7; 7 bases match TRBD2. Germline lookup yields CDR1 MNHNS and CDR2 SASEGT. CDR3 size: 17 residues. Germline trimming cut 5 bases from V and 4 bases from J; bases unmatched to any gene: 17. CDR3 residues: CASSHPVGWGGTYEQYF. The CDR3 DNA sequence: TGTGCCAGCAGTCACCCCGTCGGGTGGGGGGGTACGTACGAGCAGTACTTC.

This clonotype was seen a few times. The CDR3 DNA reads as TGTGCCAGCAGTGCAAAGGGGGACAGGGCTACCTACGAGCAGTACTTC. Protein: CASSAKGDRATYEQYF. The chain carries TRBV6-1 and TRBJ2-7; TRBD1 matches at 9 bases. The germline V gene encodes CDR1 MNHNS and CDR2 SASEGT. Germline trimming cut 4 bases from V and 2 bases from J; bases unmatched to any gene: 9. The CDR3 covers 16 residues.

The chain uses TRBV7-3 and TRBJ2-2; D not certain. Germline V gene data show CDR1 as SGHTA and CDR2 as FQGTGA. This CDR3 spans 15 amino acids. Trimming took off 5 bases at V and 2 bases at J, with 12 bases between the two ends. The CDR3 loop is CASSPSPANTGELFF. Here the CDR3 DNA reads TGTGCCAGCAGCCCAAGCCCCGCTAACACCGGGGAGCTGTTTTTT.

This clonotype was observed a few times. The DNA of the CDR3 is TGTGCCAGCAGCTTTGGGACCACCTACGAGCAGTACTTC. Its translation: CASSFGTTYEQYF. This chain joins TRBV7-9 and TRBJ2-7, with D perhaps given as TRBD1 or TRBD2 (5 bases each). V gave up 3 bases and J gave up 2 bases, with 8 bases separating them. The germline CDR1 and CDR2 sequences are SEHNR and FQNEAQ (reference sequence). The CDR3 loop spans 13 amino acids. Full variable domain (missing parts from reference TRBV7-9 and TRBJ2-7): DTGVSQNPRHKITKRGQNVTFRCDPISEHNRLYWYRQTLGQGPEFLTYFQNEAQLEKSRLLSDRFSAERPKGSFSTLEIQRTEQGDSAMYLCASSFGTTYEQYFGPGTRLTVT.

The table lists this clonotype with a few counts. This chain uses TRBV20-1 with TRBJ2-7; 11 bases are a match to TRBD2. This CDR3 spans 15 amino acids. Germline V gene sequence: CDR1 DFQATT, CDR2 SNEGSKA (reference sequence). V trimming: 5 bases; J trimming: 2 bases; junction bases outside the gene matches: 8. The chain's CDR3 is CSALSGRAVTYEQYF. CDR3 sequence (DNA): TGCAGTGCTCTTAGCGGGAGGGCCGTCACCTACGAGCAGTACTTC.